A single T cell receptor (beta chain) is shown here with its context. Its matching antigen is unknown. Produced via immunoSEQ multiplex PCR; TCRdb's table is partial and in-frame only. The data show almost 750,000 clones, over 60% seen once. Germline CDR1 reads GTSNPN; CDR2 reads SVGIG (reference sequence). This CDR3 is built from 13 residues. Trimming stripped 5 bases from V and 4 bases from J, with 12 bases between. Everyone who donated was a Caucasian adult who lived in Nashville, Tennessee. The sample originates from a study of shared clonotypes between healthy human individuals. Whole-study context: CD4 naive and CD4 memory each took three plates per donor, while CD8 naive took two and CD8 memory one. Findings and limits, study-wide: As a rule, naive subsets had a larger estimated richness than memory subsets. Depth of sequencing was expected to influence donor clonotype sharing.

The chain recombines TRBV30 with TRBJ1-5; D might be TRBD1 (5 bases). This TCR derives from a woman aged 25-40 years in good health. The sample comprised memory CD4+ T cells sorted from blood. Subset specified: CD45RA-negative fraction. CDR3 coding DNA: TGTGCCTGGGGGGGACGTCGGAATCAGCCCCAGCATTTT. Its protein product is CAWGGRRNQPQHF.